Presented here are 24 T cell receptor beta chains from one specimen sequenced in a study of CD8+ T cells in alopecia areata. Treatment meaning: oral pan-JAK inhibitor, 5-10 mg twice daily. Sequencing used cDNA as its template, made by extracting RNA and reverse transcribing it. Clones were sequenced by immunoSEQ multiplex PCR, and TCRdb holds only the in-frame ones, with some missing. Of about 160,000 clones in the sample, roughly two thirds were seen once. Specimen: CD4+ T cells sorted from blood, collected at week 4, from a patient treated with tofacitinib. The receptors were gathered from a human donor with alopecia areata.

The table lists this clone with a few counts. This sequence joins TRBV4-3 and TRBJ2-6, with 7 bases that match TRBD1. The V gene end was trimmed by 5 bases and the J gene end by 0 bases; junction bases not matched to a gene: 7. CDR1 and CDR2 (germline): LGHNA, YSLEER. The CDR3 spans 17 residues. In nucleotides, the CDR3 is TGCGCCAGCAGCGAGGGGGCGGGTGGCTCTGGGGCCAACGTCCTGACTTTC. Protein product: CASSEGAGGSGANVLTF.

The gene calls are TRBV7-3 and TRBJ2-5; 8 bases match TRBD2. The CDR3 is made up of 16 amino acids. Germline values: CDR1 SGHTA, CDR2 FQGTGA. J gave up 5 bases and V 5 bases, and 13 bases lay outside the gene matches. The CDR3 coding sequence is TGTGCCAGCAGCGCAGGGACTAGTGGGATAGTTGAGACCCAGTACTTC. It specifies CASSAGTSGIVETQYF.

The chain links TRBV7-2 to TRBJ2-3, with 7 bases that match TRBD2. V was pared by 6 bases and J by 2 bases, with 5 bases of the junction left unmatched. Germline V lookup: CDR1 SGHTA, CDR2 FQGNSA. The CDR3 loop spans 14 amino acids. CDR3 DNA: TGTGCCAGCAGTAAGCGGGGCTTCACAGATACGCAGTATTTT. Its translation: CASSKRGFTDTQYF.

The chain uses TRBV29-1 and TRBJ2-3; D remains ambiguous. Germline V gene sequence: CDR1 SQVTM, CDR2 ANQGSEA. The CDR3 length is 13 residues. Trimming cost V 5 bases and J 3 bases, with 12 bases left between them. CDR3 DNA sequence: TGCAGCGTTCGGCCTAGTAATACAGATACGCAGTATTTT. It codes for CSVRPSNTDTQYF.

The chain employs TRBV25-1 and TRBJ2-3; maybe TRBD2 (6 bases). The CDR3 runs to 14 residues. V dropped 6 bases and J dropped 0 bases, with 10 bases sitting between them. Per the germline V gene, CDR1 is MGHDK and CDR2 is SYGVNS. Here the CDR3 reads CASRVGTSTDTQYF. In nucleotides, the CDR3 is TGTGCCAGCAGAGTGGGGACTAGCACAGATACGCAGTATTTT. The whole variable domain, remainder taken from reference TRBV25-1 and TRBJ2-3, is EADIYQTPRYLVIGTGKKITLECSQTMGHDKMYWYQQDPGMELHLIHYSYGVNSTEKGDLSSESTVSRIRTEHFPLTLESARPSHTSQYLCASRVGTSTDTQYFGPGTRLTVL.

CDR3 amino acids: CASSLRVMNTEAFF. The CDR3 region has the DNA TGTGCCAGCAGTTTAAGGGTCATGAACACTGAAGCTTTCTTT. This chain connects TRBV27 to TRBJ1-1; D call uncertain. Germline CDR1 MNHEY, CDR2 SMNVEV (reference sequence). Trimming removed 2 bases from V and 0 bases from J, with 7 bases in between. This CDR3 has 14 residues.

The rearrangement uses TRBV18 and TRBJ2-7; D possibly uses TRBD1 or TRBD2 (6 bases each). CDR1 and CDR2 (germline): KGHSH, LQKENI. Trimming cost V 1 base and J 0 bases, with 13 bases left between them. CDR3 length equals 16 residues. CDR3 sequence reads: CASSPRLGGSSYEQYF. CDR3 coding DNA: TGTGCCAGCTCACCACGATTAGGGGGGAGCTCCTACGAGCAGTACTTC.

In its sample, this clone was seen a few times. The rearrangement joins TRBV7-9 to TRBJ1-1, with unresolved D. The length of the CDR3 is 11 residues. Germline CDR1 SEHNR, CDR2 FQNEAQ (reference sequence). Trimming shortened V by 3 bases and J by 7 bases, and 6 bases separated the two germline ends. CDR3 sequence: CASSFTFEAFF. The CDR3 DNA reads TGTGCCAGCAGCTTCACTTTTGAAGCTTTCTTT.

This clone appeared once. V and J are TRBV30 and TRBJ2-1; D gene unclear. CDR1 and CDR2 (germline): GTSNPN, SVGIG (reference sequence). The CDR3 has 13 amino acids. V was cut by 4 bases and J by 2 bases, with 9 bases left in between. The CDR3 protein is CAWNNSPYNEQFF. CDR3 coding DNA: TGTGCCTGGAATAACAGCCCCTACAATGAGCAGTTCTTC.

Remarks on this clone: The sample contains more than one DNA sequence encoding this CDR3. CDR3 amino acids: CAWSGRNEQFF. CDR3 DNA: TGTGCCTGGAGTGGGAGGAATGAGCAGTTCTTC. This rearrangement joins TRBV30 to TRBJ2-1; D perhaps matches TRBD2 (5 bases). This CDR3 has 11 amino acids. The ends were cut back, 1 base at V and 7 bases at J, with 5 bases in the middle. Germline V gives CDR1 GTSNPN, CDR2 SVGIG (reference sequence).

The chain uses TRBV29-1 and TRBJ2-1, with a weak D call TRBD1 (5 bases). V lost 6 bases to trimming and J lost 0 bases, with 9 bases between them. CDR1 is SQVTM, CDR2 ANQGSEA, per germline. The CDR3 totals 13 residues. Written as DNA, the CDR3 is TGCAGCGTGACAGTAAGCTCCTACAATGAGCAGTTCTTC. Its translation: CSVTVSSYNEQFF.

The CDR3 sequence: CASSQDGTDYEQYF. CDR3 coding DNA: TGTGCCAGCAGCCAAGATGGGACAGACTACGAGCAGTACTTC. The chain uses TRBV4-2 and TRBJ2-7; the match to TRBD1 covers 7 bases. CDR3 length: 14 residues. CDR1 is LGHNA, CDR2 YNFKEQ, per germline. J was trimmed by 3 bases and V by 0 bases; bases with no gene match: 2.

This clone occurred once. The chain employs TRBV25-1 and TRBJ1-1, with TRBD1 as a possible D gene (5 bases). Germline V gives CDR1 MGHDK, CDR2 SYGVNS. V gave up 4 bases and J gave up 5 bases, with 5 bases separating them. The CDR3 is 11 amino acids. The CDR3 nucleotides are TGTGCCAGCAGTGGGGGGACTGAAGCTTTCTTT. It yields the protein CASSGGTEAFF.

V usage is TRBV11-2 and J usage is TRBJ1-2; 7 positions agree with TRBD1. The CDR3 extends over 14 amino acids. Germline V gene data show CDR1 as SGHAT and CDR2 as FQNNGV. The trim removed 1 base at V and 4 bases at J, leaving 3 bases unmatched. CDR3 coding DNA: TGTGCCAGCAGCTTAGGGGACAGTCTCTATGGCTACACCTTC. Translated, it gives CASSLGDSLYGYTF.

The chain links TRBV30 to TRBJ1-5; perhaps TRBD1 as D (5 bases). Looked up from germline, CDR1 is GTSNPN and CDR2 is SVGIG (reference sequence). The germline V and J ends were trimmed by 2 bases and 3 bases, with 14 bases remaining between them. The CDR3 extends over 15 amino acids. CDR3: CAWSWGTRANQPQHF. The CDR3 nucleotides are TGTGCCTGGAGTTGGGGGACGAGGGCCAATCAGCCCCAGCATTTT.

The V gene is TRBV5-1, the J gene TRBJ2-5; maybe TRBD2 (6 bases). The CDR3 is 14 residues long. V dropped 6 bases and J dropped 3 bases, with 15 bases sitting between them. Germline V CDR1 and CDR2: SGHRS, YFSETQ. The CDR3 DNA reads TGCGCCAGCACCCTGATGGGGGGAGAAGAGACCCAGTACTTC. It specifies CASTLMGGEETQYF. Drawing the rest from reference TRBV5-1 and TRBJ2-5, the complete variable domain is KAGVTQTPRYLIKTRGQQVTLSCSPISGHRSVSWYQQTPGQGLQFLFEYFSETQRNKGNFPGRFSGRQFSNSRSEMNVSTLELGDSALYLCASTLMGGEETQYFGPGTRLLVL.

This chain links TRBV6-5 with TRBJ2-1; TRBD1 aligns across 7 bases. V lost 2 bases, J lost 9 bases, and 4 bases stayed unmatched. CDR1 and CDR2 (germline): MNHEY, SVGAGI. The CDR3 sequence is 13 residues long. The CDR3 nucleotides read TGTGCCAGCAGTTACCAGACAGGGACTGAGCAGTTCTTC. Its translation: CASSYQTGTEQFF.

This clone came up a few times. The rearrangement uses TRBV29-1 and TRBJ2-1; unclear D gene. The CDR3 contains 11 residues. Trimming removed 6 bases from V and 9 bases from J, with 12 bases in between. Germline CDR1 SQVTM, CDR2 ANQGSEA. CDR3 residues: CSVRRLVEQFF. The CDR3 nucleotides read TGCAGCGTGCGTAGACTGGTTGAGCAGTTCTTC.

V and J are TRBV30 and TRBJ2-5, with 8 bases lining up with TRBD2. V lost 4 bases and J lost 2; bases outside the gene matches: 6. This CDR3 region has 14 residues. Germline V lookup: CDR1 GTSNPN, CDR2 SVGIG (reference sequence). The CDR3 DNA reads as TGTGCCTGGAAAGCGGGGGCGCTTCAAGAGACCCAGTACTTC. This translates into CAWKAGALQETQYF.

The CDR3 is CASSERTVIGEKLFF. For the CDR3, the DNA is TGCGCCAGCAGCGAGCGGACAGTAATCGGGGAAAAACTGTTTTTT. The rearrangement links TRBV5-1 to TRBJ1-4; weak D call: TRBD1 (6 bases). V lost 4 bases and J lost 8, with 18 bases in between. The CDR3 is made up of 15 amino acids. From germline, CDR1 is SGHRS and CDR2 YFSETQ.

This clone occurred a few times. CDR3 sequence (DNA): TGCAGCGTTGTCGAAAGCTGGACAGGCCAAGAGACCCAGTACTTC. Residues: CSVVESWTGQETQYF. The genes are TRBV29-1 and TRBJ2-5, with 7 bases aligning to TRBD1. The junction had 9 bases not matched to a gene; V was cut back by 4 bases and J by 1 base. Germline V gene sequence: CDR1 SQVTM, CDR2 ANQGSEA. The CDR3 spans 15 residues.

The V and J genes are TRBV4-1 and TRBJ1-1; D may be TRBD1 (5 bases). Between the trimmed V and J ends, which lost 2 bases and 10 bases, there was a span of 14 bases. This CDR3 is 13 amino acids long. Germline CDR1 is MGHRA and CDR2 is YSYEKL. The CDR3 sequence is CASSQLQGTLAFF. The CDR3 nucleotides read TGCGCCAGCAGCCAACTTCAGGGTACTTTAGCTTTCTTT.

This clone was recorded a few times. As DNA, the CDR3 is TGTGCCAGTACTAACGGGTTGACGCAGTATTTT. Translating it yields CASTNGLTQYF. The chain links TRBV19 to TRBJ2-3; no firm D call. This CDR3 region has 11 residues. Germline V CDR1 and CDR2: LNHDA, SQIVND (reference sequence). V was pared by 7 bases and J by 9 bases, with 11 bases between.

The rearrangement uses TRBV4-3 and TRBJ2-7; TRBD1 aligns across 9 bases. V trimming: 4 bases; J trimming: 0 bases; junction bases outside the gene matches: 4. Germline V gene lookup returns CDR1 LGHNA and CDR2 YSLEER. This CDR3 has 15 amino acids. The DNA for the CDR3 is TGCGCCAGCAGCCCGGACAGGGGTAGCTCCTACGAGCAGTACTTC. Translation gives CASSPDRGSSYEQYF.